One sample yielded the 2 T cell receptor beta chains listed below, sequenced in a study of shared clonotypes between healthy human individuals. The table came from immunoSEQ multiplex PCR; TCRdb's copy has only in-frame clones and leaves some out. The table includes under 1,900,000 clones, around 98.5% detected once. Material for sequencing was naive CD4+ T cells sorted from blood. Subset defined: CD45RA+ positively selected. The receptor set was obtained from a young man in good health.

The chain recombines TRBV7-9 with TRBJ1-3; maybe TRBD1 (6 bases). The CDR3 contains 16 residues. V lost 1 base to trimming and J lost 0 bases, with 10 bases between them. From germline, CDR1 is SEHNR and CDR2 FQNEAQ (reference sequence). The CDR3 nucleotides read TGTGCCAGCAGCTTAGGGACAGTACGCTCTGGAAACACCATATATTTT. Residues: CASSLGTVRSGNTIYF.

The chain has TRBV6-1 and TRBJ1-1; D remains unclear. The CDR3 has 13 residues. Germline CDR1 reads MNHNS; CDR2 reads SASEGT. V was shortened by 3 bases and J by 1 base, with 6 bases between the two germline ends. The CDR3 loop is CASSDTANTEAFF. The CDR3 DNA is TGTGCCAGCAGTGATACAGCGAACACTGAAGCTTTCTTT.